Below, 25 T cell receptor beta chains from the same sample are listed, as sequenced in a study of blood T cells in healthy people across ages. The use of a sample-barcoded 5' primer and a J-beta primer mix characterized a second PCR of about 6 to 11 cycles. TCRdb processed the 5' RACE reads anew with MiXCR; each CDR3 protein has one entry. The sample lists more than 1,400,000 distinct CDR3 sequences, 42% seen once, with under 8% in the top ten. Sample: blood. The receptor source for this set is a young woman in good health.

Turning to this clonotype: The junction departs from germline at one end; a sequencing error may be responsible. The chain employs TRBV6-5 and TRBJ2-3; TRBD2 matches at 10 bases. Germline V gives CDR1 MNHEY, CDR2 SVGAGI. The length of the CDR3 is 17 residues. The CDR3 reads CAGSYEASGGPTDTQYF. The CDR3, as DNA: TGTGCCGGCAGTTACGAAGCTAGCGGGGGCCCCACAGATACGCAGTATTTT.

The chain has TRBV29-1 and TRBJ2-5; 7 bases map to TRBD1. The CDR3 runs 15 residues. V shed 7 bases, J shed 11 bases, and the junction held 22 bases outside the gene matches. Germline CDR1 is SQVTM and CDR2 is ANQGSEA. The CDR3 is CSGSQGPTDRNEQYF. CDR3 sequence (DNA): TGCAGCGGATCACAGGGGCCTACCGATCGAAATGAGCAGTACTTC.

The chain has TRBV6-1 and TRBJ1-1; D possibly corresponds to TRBD1 (5 bases). Germline CDR1 reads MNHNS; CDR2 reads SASEGT. CDR3 length: 15 amino acids. Trimming took off 4 bases at V and 7 bases at J, with 19 bases between the two ends. DNA of the CDR3: TGTGCCAGCAGTGCTAACCCCGGGGCCCCGGGTGAAGCTTTCTTT. Residues: CASSANPGAPGEAFF.

The chain joins TRBV2 to TRBJ2-1; D may match TRBD1 or TRBD2 (6 bases each). V lost 4 bases and J lost 0, with 16 bases in between. CDR3 length: 17 amino acids. Germline lookup yields CDR1 SNHLY and CDR2 FYNNEI. CDR3 nucleotide sequence: TGTGCCAGCAGTGCCCGGGGGCCAGAGGGCTCCTACAATGAGCAGTTCTTC. This sequence encodes CASSARGPEGSYNEQFF.

V gene TRBV7-2 combines with J gene TRBJ1-5, with D possibly TRBD1 on 6 matching bases. The germline V gene has CDR1 SGHTA and CDR2 FQGNSA. This CDR3 comprises 17 residues. Trimming pared 5 bases from V and 1 base from J, leaving 18 bases between. The DNA for the CDR3 is TGTGCCAGCAGCCCCCATTACGGGGGCGGGAGCAATCAGCCCCAGCATTTT. Residues: CASSPHYGGGSNQPQHF.

The sample holds many counts of this clonotype. The chain carries TRBV29-1 and TRBJ2-7; 8 bases line up with TRBD1. The junction had 10 bases not matched to a gene; V was cut back by 6 bases and J by 3 bases. The germline gives CDR1 SQVTM, CDR2 ANQGSEA. The CDR3 totals 14 residues. Here the CDR3 reads CSVKGGTGGYEQYF. Written as DNA, the CDR3 is TGCAGCGTCAAAGGGGGGACAGGAGGCTACGAGCAGTACTTC.

About this clonotype: At one end the junction does not follow the germline gene, possibly because of a read error. The rearrangement links TRBV5-6 to TRBJ2-1; either TRBD1 or TRBD2 may fit D (5 bases each). This CDR3 has 14 amino acids. CDR1 SGHDT and CDR2 YYEEEE come from the germline V gene. CDR3 amino acids: CASSLDTADNEQLF. DNA for the CDR3: TGTGCCAGCAGCCTCGATACAGCGGACAATGAGCAGCTCTTC.

The chain links TRBV7-2 to TRBJ2-5, with 7 nucleotides matching TRBD2. The CDR3 has 15 residues. The V gene's germline CDR1 is SGHTA and CDR2 FQGNSA. The ends lost 5 bases at V and 3 bases at J; junction bases unmatched: 9. The DNA for the CDR3 is TGTGCCAGCAGCCTACAAGTGGGAGGGGAAGAGACCCAGTACTTC. Its translation: CASSLQVGGEETQYF.

This rearrangement joins TRBV15 to TRBJ1-1, with unresolved D. This CDR3 has 15 amino acids. The germline gives CDR1 LNHNV, CDR2 YYDKDF (reference sequence). The V gene lost 0 bases and the J gene lost 1 base, with 9 bases spanning the gap. CDR3 loop: CATSRDVGENTEAFF. The CDR3 nucleotides are TGTGCCACCAGCAGAGATGTTGGAGAGAACACTGAAGCTTTCTTT.

The chain uses TRBV5-6 and TRBJ2-3; TRBD2 aligns across 11 bases. The V gene end was trimmed by 3 bases and the J gene end by 8 bases; junction bases not matched to a gene: 14. The germline V gene has CDR1 SGHDT and CDR2 YYEEEE. The CDR3 totals 17 residues. CDR3 residues: CASSSPSVAGGWTTQYF. The CDR3 DNA reads as TGTGCCAGCAGCTCCCCTTCCGTAGCGGGAGGGTGGACTACGCAGTATTTT.

This clonotype was observed a few times. The chain joins TRBV7-8 to TRBJ1-6; 7 positions agree with TRBD1. V was clipped by 0 bases and J by 10 bases; unmatched bases: 12. CDR1 SGHVS and CDR2 FQNEAQ come from the germline V gene. The length of the CDR3 is 17 residues. The CDR3 sequence is CASSLAGSTGATSPLHF. In nucleotides, the CDR3 is TGTGCCAGCAGCTTAGCGGGTTCTACAGGGGCTACCTCACCCCTCCACTTT. Supplemented by reference TRBV7-8 and TRBJ1-6, the full variable domain reads GAGVSQSPRYKVAKRGQDVALRCDPISGHVSLFWYQQALGQGPEFLTYFQNEAQLDKSGLPSDRFFAERPEGSVSTLKIQRTQQEDSAVYLCASSLAGSTGATSPLHFGNGTRLTVT.

CDR3: CASSFGISGNTIYF. The CDR3 DNA follows: TGTGCCAGCAGCTTTGGGATATCTGGAAACACCATATATTTT. The chain is built from TRBV5-5 and TRBJ1-3; no clear D. V was trimmed by 2 bases and J by 1 base, leaving 7 bases between them. The CDR3 consists of 14 residues. CDR1 and CDR2 from the germline V gene are SGHKS and YYEKEE (reference sequence).

The chain combines TRBV6-6 with TRBJ1-2, with unresolved D. The CDR3 totals 15 residues. Germline V lookup: CDR1 MNHNY, CDR2 SVGAGI (reference sequence). V gave up 1 base and J gave up 4 bases, with 13 bases separating them. CDR3 sequence reads: CASSYWSDSGYGYTF. In DNA, the CDR3 is TGTGCCAGCAGTTACTGGTCGGATAGTGGCTATGGCTACACCTTC.

This clonotype was recorded a few times. The chain is built from TRBV10-3 and TRBJ2-4; D is possibly TRBD2 (6 bases). Trimming took 6 bases from V and 13 from J, leaving 19 bases between them. Germline loops: CDR1 ENHRY, CDR2 SYGVKD. The CDR3 runs to 13 residues. CDR3 in DNA: TGTGCCATCAGAGGTGATAGGACTACGGCGCAGTACTTC. This gives the protein CAIRGDRTTAQYF.

This clonotype was counted between two and nine times. The chain joins TRBV20-1 to TRBJ2-1; 9 bases map to TRBD2. Per the germline V gene, CDR1 is DFQATT and CDR2 is SNEGSKA (reference sequence). V dropped 5 bases and J dropped 7; count of bases not matched to a gene: 9. The CDR3 runs to 14 residues. Here the CDR3 DNA reads TGCAGTGCTTTGACCGGGACTAGCACGAATGAGCAGTTCTTC. Translating gives CSALTGTSTNEQFF.

The chain recombines TRBV12-3 or TRBV12-4 with TRBJ2-2; the match to TRBD1 covers 7 bases. The CDR3 consists of 17 residues. With V trimmed by 3 bases and J by 3 bases, 10 bases remained unmatched. The CDR3, as DNA: TGTGCCAGCAGTTTCTCCCCAGGGGGATCGGACACCGGGGAGCTGTTTTTT. Translation: CASSFSPGGSDTGELFF.

This clonotype was found a few times. The rearrangement uses TRBV6-1 and TRBJ2-7; TRBD2 aligns across 10 bases. Germline loops: CDR1 MNHNS, CDR2 SASEGT. Germline trimming cut 10 bases from V and 3 bases from J; bases unmatched to any gene: 24. This CDR3 is built from 19 residues. This CDR3 reads CAIKRWRGEASGRHYEQYF. CDR3 DNA: TGTGCCATCAAGCGCTGGAGGGGGGAGGCTAGCGGGAGACACTACGAGCAGTACTTC.

Only a few counts were recorded for this clonotype. This chain uses TRBV6-5 with TRBJ2-7; 11 nucleotides match TRBD1. The V segment lost 2 bases and the J segment 4 bases; nucleotides outside the gene matches: 7. From germline, CDR1 is MNHEY and CDR2 SVGAGI. This CDR3 contains 16 residues. The CDR3 loop reads CASSYLPGQGGYEQYF. The CDR3 bases are TGTGCCAGCAGTTACCTCCCGGGACAGGGGGGTTACGAGCAGTACTTC.

Comments on this clonotype: Being one base from a much bigger clone, this may be a read error. The chain recombines TRBV10-3 with TRBJ2-7; 7 nucleotides match TRBD2. The CDR3 has 16 residues. Germline V lookup: CDR1 ENHRY, CDR2 SYGVKD. V was clipped by 4 bases and J by 2 bases; unmatched bases: 11. CDR3 DNA: TGTGCCATCAGTGTGGGAGGGGTACTAGAGCCCTACGAGCAGTACTTC. Its protein is CAISVGGVLEPYEQYF.

This clonotype was detected once. This chain links TRBV11-2 with TRBJ2-5; 8 bases line up with TRBD2. CDR3 length: 17 residues. Germline V lookup: CDR1 SGHAT, CDR2 FQNNGV. The V segment lost 1 base and the J segment 4 bases; nucleotides outside the gene matches: 11. The CDR3 region has the DNA TGTGCCAGCAGCTTAGCTGGGCCGAGCGGGAGAGGAGAGACCCAGTACTTC. It yields the protein CASSLAGPSGRGETQYF.

The rearrangement joins TRBV12-3 or TRBV12-4 to TRBJ2-5, with 8 bases lining up with TRBD1. The J segment lost 5 bases and the V segment lost 4 bases, leaving 12 bases of the junction unmatched. CDR3 length: 16 residues. The CDR3 DNA reads TGTGCCAGCAGTTGGGAAACAGGGGGACCATTGGAGACCCAGTACTTC. It is translated as CASSWETGGPLETQYF.

This chain joins TRBV14 and TRBJ1-1; D unresolved. CDR3 length: 13 residues. Trimming pared 4 bases from V and 7 bases from J, leaving 13 bases between. Germline values: CDR1 SGHDN, CDR2 FVKESK. Here the CDR3 DNA reads TGTGCCAGCAGCCCCCTGCGTGATCTTGAAGCTTTCTTT. Protein sequence: CASSPLRDLEAFF.

V is TRBV5-1 and J is TRBJ2-7, with a possible D match to TRBD2 (5 bases). The CDR3 spans 14 residues. The germline V gene encodes CDR1 SGHRS and CDR2 YFSETQ. Between the trimmed V and J ends, which lost 6 bases and 2 bases, there was a span of 15 bases. The CDR3 bases are TGCGCCAGCACCTTCACGACGGGGACCTACGAGCAGTACTTC. Protein product: CASTFTTGTYEQYF.

This clonotype has just a few counts. The V and J genes are TRBV20-1 and TRBJ2-7, with 9 bases identical to TRBD2. Germline CDR1 DFQATT, CDR2 SNEGSKA (reference sequence). The CDR3 contains 14 residues. V was clipped by 7 bases and J by 3 bases; unmatched bases: 10. The CDR3 sequence: CSVSSGSNGYEQYF. In DNA, the CDR3 is TGCAGTGTCAGTAGCGGGAGTAACGGCTACGAGCAGTACTTC.

CDR3: CASRLGTSGNNEQYF. The CDR3 DNA is TGTGCCAGCAGGTTAGGGACTAGCGGGAACAATGAGCAGTACTTC. The gene calls are TRBV27 and TRBJ2-7, with 13 bases lining up with TRBD2. The CDR3 loop spans 15 amino acids. V lost 6 bases and J lost 7; bases outside the gene matches: 9. Per germline, CDR1 MNHEY and CDR2 SMNVEV (reference sequence).